This T cell receptor beta chain comes out of a study of blood T cells in healthy people across ages. Overall study findings and caveats: The fall in TCR beta diversity per million T cells was roughly linear with age.

Sample-barcoded 5' priming and a J-beta primer mix drove a second PCR of roughly 7 to 11 cycles. TCRdb used MiXCR to reprocess the 5' RACE reads, holding one entry per CDR3 protein. The table includes some 850,000 distinct CDR3 sequences, around 25% detected once. V lost 5 bases to trimming and J lost 11 bases; unmatched junction nucleotides: 6. Per germline, CDR1 SEHNR and CDR2 FQNEAQ (reference sequence). The CDR3 contains 13 residues. On this clonotype itself: The target antigen is unknown.

The sample was also reused in another study, on T cells of mothers and their children. That work contributes: During the second PCR, the M1S primer introduced sample barcodes along with 2-4 random nucleotides.

This rearrangement joins TRBV7-9 to TRBJ1-1; 12 positions match TRBD1. The sample taken for sequencing was blood. The clonotype was recovered from a boy aged 5 to 17 in good health. CDR3 sequence (DNA): TGTGCCAGCAGCCTCGGGACAGGGGGCCGGGCTTTCTTT. Its protein is CASSLGTGGRAFF.